In its sample, the clone carrying this T cell receptor beta chain was seen many times. Its antigen remains unidentified. Germline V CDR1 and CDR2: SGHTA, FQGNSA. V dropped 5 bases and J dropped 4 bases, with 20 bases sitting between them. The CDR3 is 17 residues long. This record belongs to a study of T cell repertoires in cytomegalovirus infection. Turning to the study itself: Well-studied HLA-B-restricted CMV epitopes were used in the study alongside recently identified HLA-C-restricted ones. Public signatures in TCR beta pointed to CMV infection and matching HLA type.

Overall study results and limits: CMV-specific HLA-C-restricted TCR beta clonotypes dominated the ex vivo response.

TCRdb ran MiXCR on the reads and lists one entry per CDR3 protein. The data show 60,000 to 75,000 distinct CDR3 sequences, with 25% to 30% seen just once and 50% to 70% held by the top ten. The sequences come from CD8+ T cells from cultured PBMCs, collected from culture after CMV antigen stimulation. The chain recombines TRBV7-2 with TRBJ2-2; D ambiguous. The receptor comes from a human donor in good health (CMV status not recorded). Some clones in this sample may be carry-over from other donors' samples. DNA of the CDR3: TGTGCCAGCAGCCGACTGACACAGCGTTTTTTCACCGGGGAGCTGTTTTTT. Residues: CASSRLTQRFFTGELFF.